The sample holds a few counts of the clone carrying this T cell receptor beta chain. Its target is not known. Germline V lookup: CDR1 SGHVS, CDR2 FNYEAQ. This CDR3 is 17 amino acids long. V dropped 5 bases and J dropped 10; count of bases not matched to a gene: 18. These data are taken from a study of human T cells and chemical hapten exposure. Described time point: patch test 2, 6 weeks after DPC sensitization. Treatment reported: therapeutic diphenylcyclopropenone sensitization with weekly scalp DPC. Unfractionated whole blood yielded total RNA. General observations from the study: Counts of TCRs above 1 in 1000 frequency stayed unchanged with DPC sensitization.

The library attached unique molecular identifiers to individual cDNA molecules. TCRdb reprocessed the RACE reads with MiXCR, giving one entry per CDR3 protein. The sample contains 85,000 to 95,000 distinct CDR3 sequences, roughly 9.6% of which appear only once. The material was whole blood, obtained in connection with sensitization to the hapten diphenylcyclopropenone (DPC). The receptor's source is a man in his forties or fifties with alopecia areata. Some clones in this sample may be carry-over from other donors' samples. V gene TRBV7-6 combines with J gene TRBJ2-1; 9 bases line up with TRBD1. This CDR3 reads CASSHGDAGQGLGEQFF. CDR3 DNA sequence: TGTGCCAGCAGCCACGGAGACGCGGGACAGGGCCTCGGAGAGCAGTTCTTC.